These 30 T cell receptor beta chains came from one sample sequenced in a study of CD8 T cells in ankylosing spondylitis. TCRdb itself ran the 5' RACE reads through MiXCR, one entry per CDR3 protein. The sample includes around 210,000 distinct CDR3 sequences, roughly 8.2% seen only once; the top ten take 4.8%. The sample consisted of blood, either unsorted or a sorted T cell fraction (not recorded which). These receptors were collected from a female donor with ankylosing spondylitis or in good health (not recorded which).

Many counts were recorded for this clonotype. This chain links TRBV12-3 or TRBV12-4 with TRBJ2-5; TRBD1 might be the D (6 bases). The length of the CDR3 is 17 residues. V dropped 6 bases and J dropped 2 bases, with 22 bases sitting between them. This chain's CDR3 is CASSPTRIQGGQETQYF. The CDR3, as DNA: TGTGCCAGCAGCCCAACCCGAATACAGGGCGGGCAAGAGACCCAGTACTTC.

This clonotype was seen many times. V is TRBV20-1 and J is TRBJ1-1, with D unresolved. The ends were cut back, 1 base at V and 0 bases at J, with 12 bases in the middle. Germline V gene data show CDR1 as DFQATT and CDR2 as SNEGSKA (reference sequence). This CDR3 region has 15 residues. The CDR3, as DNA: TGCAGTGCTAGAGGTGATCCCGGGCTGAACACTGAAGCTTTCTTT. Protein product: CSARGDPGLNTEAFF.

This clonotype was seen many times. This sequence joins TRBV12-3 or TRBV12-4 and TRBJ1-5, with TRBD1 matching 11 bases. After removal of 6 bases from V and 7 bases from J, the junction contained 8 bases not matched to a gene. This CDR3 is built from 15 residues. The chain's CDR3 is CASSPGTGGMQPQHF. The CDR3 coding sequence is TGTGCCAGCAGCCCTGGGACAGGGGGTATGCAGCCCCAGCATTTT.

At least ten counts were recorded for this clonotype. The rearrangement links TRBV5-1 to TRBJ2-1; D not certain. V lost 4 bases to trimming and J lost 9 bases, with 11 bases between them. This CDR3 spans 12 amino acids. The V gene's germline CDR1 is SGHRS and CDR2 YFSETQ. CDR3 amino acids: CASSQLVGEQFF. The CDR3 nucleotides are TGCGCCAGCAGCCAACTGGTTGGTGAGCAGTTCTTC.

This clonotype was counted at least ten times. The genes are TRBV5-6 and TRBJ1-2, with D unresolved. The CDR3 covers 12 residues. V lost 0 bases, J lost 4 bases, and 4 bases lay in between. Germline values: CDR1 SGHDT, CDR2 YYEEEE. The CDR3 is CASSLGVYGYTF. CDR3 coding DNA: TGTGCCAGCAGCTTGGGTGTCTATGGCTACACCTTC.

There are many counts of this clonotype. The rearrangement joins TRBV4-2 to TRBJ2-7, with TRBD2 matching 7 bases. In germline, CDR1 is LGHNA, CDR2 YNFKEQ. This CDR3 is built from 15 residues. V was pared by 4 bases and J by 3 bases, with 9 bases of the junction left unmatched. The DNA of the CDR3 is TGTGCCAGCAGCCTATCTGGGAGGGGCGGCTACGAGCAGTACTTC. Its protein is CASSLSGRGGYEQYF.

Worth noting for this clonotype: Given a much more abundant clone one base away, this may be a read error. This chain joins TRBV7-2 and TRBJ2-3; unclear D gene. The V end lost 3 bases, the J end lost 3 bases, and 10 bases lay between the germline ends. The CDR3 covers 14 residues. Germline V gene data show CDR1 as SGHTA and CDR2 as FQGNSA. CDR3 in amino acids: CASSFPNSTDTQYF. In DNA form, the CDR3 reads TGTGCCAGCAGCTTTCCTAACTCGACAGATACGCAGTATTTT.

This clonotype was recorded many times. The rearrangement links TRBV20-1 to TRBJ2-1, with D possibly matching TRBD2 (5 bases). The germline gives CDR1 DFQATT, CDR2 SNEGSKA (reference sequence). The V gene lost 3 bases and the J gene lost 3 bases, with 15 bases spanning the gap. There are 15 residues in the CDR3. The CDR3 loop reads CSASPSSKFYNEQFF. The CDR3 DNA sequence: TGCAGTGCTAGTCCTAGCTCGAAGTTCTACAATGAGCAGTTCTTC.

This clonotype was seen many times. The chain couples TRBV18 to TRBJ2-1; D is perhaps TRBD2 (5 bases). CDR3 length: 16 residues. The V gene's germline CDR1 is KGHSH and CDR2 LQKENI. Deletions cut 1 base from V and 0 bases from J, with 10 bases between. The CDR3 loop is CASSPLGAVSYNEQFF. In DNA, the CDR3 is TGTGCCAGCTCACCACTTGGAGCGGTCTCCTACAATGAGCAGTTCTTC.

To note about this clonotype: Sequence at one end of the junction differs from germline and may be a read error. The CDR3 loop reads CTSSLGILANRVPGEQYF. CDR3 nucleotides: TGTACCAGCAGCCTAGGGATCCTAGCGAACCGGGTCCCGGGTGAGCAGTACTTC. The gene calls are TRBV3-1 and TRBJ2-7; a weak D match, TRBD2 (6 bases). The CDR3 has 18 residues. Germline V CDR1 and CDR2: LGHDT, YNNKEL (reference sequence).

The table lists this clonotype with many counts. Here the CDR3 DNA reads TGTGCCAGCAGTTTGGGGCAGCGAGAAGCTTTCTTT. Amino acids: CASSLGQREAFF. This chain joins TRBV12-3 or TRBV12-4 and TRBJ1-1; D is possibly TRBD1 (5 bases). The CDR3 sequence is 12 residues long. With 3 bases removed from V and 8 bases from J, the gap between germline ends came to 10 bases.

Ten or more counts support this clonotype. The chain combines TRBV12-3 or TRBV12-4 with TRBJ2-5; D remains unclear. V lost 3 bases to trimming and J lost 5 bases, with 10 bases between them. The CDR3 sequence is 13 residues long. CDR3 in DNA: TGTGCCAGCAGTTTCCGGCTAGGCGAGACCCAGTACTTC. This translates into CASSFRLGETQYF.

In the case of this clonotype: This sequence may be a read error, since a much larger clone differs from it by one base. This chain links TRBV27 with TRBJ1-6; no definite D call. CDR1 MNHEY and CDR2 SMNVEV come from the germline V gene (reference sequence). The CDR3 is 12 residues long. Trimming removed 8 bases from V and 9 bases from J, with 11 bases in between. CDR3 loop: CASGTRGSPLHF. The CDR3, as DNA: TGTGCCAGCGGTACACGGGGTTCACCCCTCCACTTT.

The gene calls are TRBV20-1 and TRBJ2-5, with D hard to call. V lost 6 bases and J 5 bases, leaving 13 bases between the germline ends. Germline V gives CDR1 DFQATT, CDR2 SNEGSKA (reference sequence). This CDR3 spans 12 amino acids. CDR3 sequence (DNA): TGCAGTGCCCCCGAGGTATCGGAGACCCAGTACTTC. This codes for CSAPEVSETQYF.

This clonotype has a count of ten or more. The chain carries TRBV28 and TRBJ1-1; 7 nucleotides agree with TRBD1. This CDR3 is 17 amino acids long. CDR1 is MDHEN and CDR2 is SYDVKM in the germline V gene. Trimming at V came to 2 bases and at J to 6 bases, leaving 15 bases not matched to a gene. This CDR3 is CASSLGLQGTQGAEAFF. The CDR3 DNA sequence: TGTGCCAGCAGTTTAGGGCTACAGGGCACCCAGGGGGCTGAAGCTTTCTTT.

This chain uses TRBV7-2 with TRBJ2-1; D ambiguous. The CDR3 spans 16 residues. Germline V lookup: CDR1 SGHTA, CDR2 FQGNSA. The germline V and J ends were trimmed by 1 base and 9 bases, with 19 bases remaining between them. CDR3 region: CASSLGSARSRSEQFF. The CDR3 DNA sequence: TGTGCCAGCAGCTTAGGATCGGCGAGATCTAGGAGTGAGCAGTTCTTC.

This clonotype was seen ten or more times. This chain connects TRBV6-5 to TRBJ1-2, with no clear D. The V end was cut by 2 bases, the J end by 10 bases, with 8 bases between. This CDR3 region has 11 residues. CDR1 MNHEY and CDR2 SVGAGI come from the germline V gene. Here the CDR3 DNA reads TGTGCCAGCAGTTACGGAAGGGTCTACACCTTC. Translated, it gives CASSYGRVYTF.

This clonotype was seen repeatedly, ten times or more. The rearrangement links TRBV6-5 to TRBJ1-1, with D perhaps TRBD1 (6 bases). V lost 4 bases and J lost 4, with 10 bases in between. Per germline, CDR1 MNHEY and CDR2 SVGAGI. This CDR3 has 13 residues. CDR3 DNA: TGTGCCAGCAGTTTCGGACAGACCACTGAAGCTTTCTTT. Its protein is CASSFGQTTEAFF.

This clonotype was seen at least ten times. This chain joins TRBV12-3 or TRBV12-4 and TRBJ1-1; tentative D call: TRBD1 (5 bases). The CDR3 runs to 17 residues. The V and J ends lost 5 bases and 0 bases respectively, with 19 bases between them. CDR3 nucleotide sequence: TGTGCCAGCAGTCTCCCAGGTGGGGGACGCATGAACACTGAAGCTTTCTTT. Amino acids: CASSLPGGGRMNTEAFF.

The sample holds a few counts of this clonotype. The chain combines TRBV5-1 with TRBJ2-7; 8 positions match TRBD1. This CDR3 contains 15 residues. Germline CDR1 is SGHRS and CDR2 is YFSETQ. Trimming cost V 3 bases and J 5 bases; bases outside gene matches: 10. CDR3 sequence: CASSSLTGGRDEQYF. The CDR3 bases are TGCGCCAGCAGCTCCCTTACAGGGGGTCGCGACGAGCAGTACTTC.

This clonotype was observed at least ten times. The chain combines TRBV24-1 with TRBJ2-1, with 7 nucleotides matching TRBD1. The CDR3 runs to 15 residues. Germline CDR1 KGHDR, CDR2 SFDVKD. Unmatched junction bases numbered 8, after V lost 4 bases and J lost 6 bases. The CDR3 spells CATSDLTYRGNEQFF. DNA for the CDR3: TGTGCCACCAGTGACCTTACCTACAGGGGCAATGAGCAGTTCTTC.

This clonotype was seen ten or more times. The chain combines TRBV7-9 with TRBJ2-1, with D uncertain. Germline V lookup: CDR1 SEHNR, CDR2 FQNEAQ (reference sequence). This CDR3 has 14 residues. Trimming took 7 bases from V and 3 from J, leaving 13 bases between them. CDR3 DNA sequence: TGTGCCAGCAACATTGAAGGCCTCTACAATGAGCAGTTCTTC. Translating it yields CASNIEGLYNEQFF.

This clonotype was detected once. J is TRBJ2-2 and V is TRBV30; 8 nucleotides line up with TRBD2. Trimming removed 7 bases from V and 1 base from J; junction bases left unmatched: 5. CDR3 length equals 14 residues. In germline, CDR1 is GTSNPN, CDR2 SVGIG (reference sequence). The CDR3 nucleotides read TGTGCCTCTCTAGCGGGCGGGAACACCGGGGAGCTGTTTTTT. Translated: CASLAGGNTGELFF.

The sample holds many counts of this clonotype. The chain joins TRBV2 to TRBJ2-1; the match to TRBD2 covers 9 bases. V lost 11 bases, J lost 6 bases, and 11 bases stayed unmatched. The CDR3 extends over 14 amino acids. Germline V gene data show CDR1 as SNHLY and CDR2 as FYNNEI. The CDR3 protein is CASPGREGPNEQFF. CDR3 coding DNA: TGTGCCTCCCCTGGGCGGGAGGGCCCCAATGAGCAGTTCTTC. The full variable domain, in which reference TRBV2 and TRBJ2-1 provide the parts outside the CDR3, is EPEVTQTPSHQVTQMGQEVILRCVPISNHLYFYWYRQILGQKVEFLVSFYNNEISEKSEIFDDQFSVERPDGSNFTLKIRSTKLEDSAMYFCASPGREGPNEQFFGPGTRLTVL.

In its sample, this clonotype was seen many times. This rearrangement joins TRBV24-1 to TRBJ2-3; 8 nucleotides agree with TRBD2. The CDR3 has 17 residues. CDR1 is KGHDR, CDR2 SFDVKD, per germline. V trimming: 3 bases; J trimming: 0 bases; junction bases outside the gene matches: 7. The CDR3 is CATSDHGSGASTDTQYF. In DNA, the CDR3 is TGTGCCACCAGTGATCACGGTAGCGGGGCTAGCACAGATACGCAGTATTTT.

This clonotype was seen at least ten times. The chain couples TRBV3-1 to TRBJ1-2, with TRBD1 as a possible D gene (5 bases). V lost 7 bases to trimming and J lost 2 bases, with 14 bases between them. This CDR3 is built from 14 residues. Per the germline V gene, CDR1 is LGHDT and CDR2 is YNNKEL (reference sequence). The CDR3 nucleotides read TGTGCCAGCACTCTTTACGGGACGAACTATGGCTACACCTTC. Its protein product is CASTLYGTNYGYTF.

This clonotype showed up many times. J is TRBJ2-5 and V is TRBV25-1; the D is unclear. V was cut by 6 bases and J by 3 bases, with 2 bases left in between. CDR1 is MGHDK, CDR2 SYGVNS, per germline. CDR3 length equals 10 residues. CDR3 in amino acids: CASREETQYF. CDR3 nucleotides: TGTGCCAGCAGAGAAGAGACCCAGTACTTC.

The CDR3 DNA is TGTGCCAGCAGCTTAGGCCCTACCTGGTCTGGAAACACCATATATTTT. Translation gives CASSLGPTWSGNTIYF. The rearrangement uses TRBV7-2 and TRBJ1-3; unclear D gene. This CDR3 comprises 16 residues. V lost 1 base, J lost 1 base, and 11 bases lay in between. Germline CDR1 is SGHTA and CDR2 is FQGNSA.

This clonotype was observed at least ten times. The J gene is TRBJ2-7, the V gene TRBV6-2 or TRBV6-3, with D possibly being TRBD1 (6 bases). From germline, CDR1 is MNHEY and CDR2 SVGEGT. The CDR3 sequence is 13 residues long. Deletions cut 7 bases from V and 2 bases from J, with 12 bases between. The CDR3 bases are TGTGCCAGCATGGTTGGACAGCCCTACGAGCAGTACTTC. Protein: CASMVGQPYEQYF.

This clonotype has ten or more counts. The V and J genes are TRBV12-3 or TRBV12-4 and TRBJ2-2, with D maybe TRBD2 (7 bases). Trimming took off 4 bases at V and 2 bases at J, with 14 bases between the two ends. This CDR3 region has 16 residues. The CDR3 spells CASSSPRGGNTGELFF. The CDR3 DNA reads TGTGCCAGCAGTTCACCTAGGGGGGGCAACACCGGGGAGCTGTTTTTT.